Listed below are T cell receptor beta chains from one sample, sequenced in a study of T cells in Graves' hyperthyroidism and ophthalmopathy. In TCRdb, the multiplex PCR reads were re-called with MiXCR into one record per CDR3 protein. The repertoire includes 450,000 to 700,000 distinct CDR3 sequences, around 45% of them detected once, and about 20% sits in the top ten. What was sequenced was peripheral blood or thyroid tissue (not recorded which). The receptors here all came from an adult woman with Graves' disease, either hyperthyroidism or ophthalmopathy (not recorded which). The conserved cysteine and the conserved F or W are not part of the CDR3 here. The order of the fields is CDR3 length, clone size, V gene, D gene, CDR3 protein. The D gene is left open where the match is weak. Not all rows give a size; the values are once, few, many and, for expanded clones, a class.

cdr3_length: 9
clone_size: many
v_call: TRBV29-1
d_call: .
cdr3_aa: SVVEGGGYT

cdr3_length: 13
clone_size: .
v_call: TRBV7-2
d_call: TRBD2
cdr3_aa: ASSLALAGLNEQF

cdr3_length: 12
clone_size: .
v_call: TRBV10-3
d_call: .
cdr3_aa: AIKSGTGANVLT

cdr3_length: 10
clone_size: .
v_call: TRBV2
d_call: TRBD1
cdr3_aa: ASSKGAEKLF

cdr3_length: 13
clone_size: .
v_call: TRBV19
d_call: .
cdr3_aa: ASSNPGQTNTEAF

cdr3_length: 11
clone_size: .
v_call: TRBV10-3
d_call: .
cdr3_aa: AISQTHQETQY

cdr3_length: 12
clone_size: .
v_call: TRBV25-1
d_call: .
cdr3_aa: ARRPLTNTGELF

cdr3_length: 11
clone_size: .
v_call: TRBV7-3
d_call: .
cdr3_aa: ASSLALDSPLH

cdr3_length: 13
clone_size: many
v_call: TRBV11-2
d_call: TRBD2
cdr3_aa: ASSFGLARWETQY

cdr3_length: 13
clone_size: .
v_call: TRBV7-6
d_call: .
cdr3_aa: ASSLRLAGGYGYT

cdr3_length: 17
clone_size: .
v_call: TRBV15
d_call: TRBD1
cdr3_aa: ATSRVFWWRQGRNTEAF

cdr3_length: 15
clone_size: many
v_call: TRBV2
d_call: TRBD1
cdr3_aa: ASSEARTGGGRETQY

cdr3_length: 11
clone_size: .
v_call: TRBV29-1
d_call: TRBD2
cdr3_aa: SLTSGRRNEQF

cdr3_length: 13
clone_size: many
v_call: TRBV19
d_call: .
cdr3_aa: AGRTPDGNTGELF

cdr3_length: 11
clone_size: .
v_call: TRBV10-3
d_call: .
cdr3_aa: AITPGSAGELF

cdr3_length: 12
clone_size: few
v_call: TRBV18
d_call: TRBD1
cdr3_aa: ASSYGTGPRGYT

cdr3_length: 13
clone_size: many
v_call: TRBV20-1
d_call: .
cdr3_aa: SARALLTSTYEQY

cdr3_length: 14
clone_size: once
v_call: TRBV2
d_call: TRBD1
cdr3_aa: ASSAIPGQGAGGYT

cdr3_length: 14
clone_size: .
v_call: TRBV11-3
d_call: .
cdr3_aa: ASSHTSVDSQVEQY

cdr3_length: 13
clone_size: .
v_call: TRBV6-4
d_call: .
cdr3_aa: ASSDSTVMNEKLF

cdr3_length: 12
clone_size: few
v_call: TRBV15
d_call: .
cdr3_aa: ATRFELHYNEQF

cdr3_length: 11
clone_size: many
v_call: TRBV4-1
d_call: .
cdr3_aa: ASSQQGFTEAF

cdr3_length: 12
clone_size: many
v_call: TRBV7-2
d_call: .
cdr3_aa: ASSLFPGNTEAF

cdr3_length: 12
clone_size: .
v_call: TRBV15
d_call: .
cdr3_aa: ATSRGSRVYEAF

cdr3_length: 12
clone_size: many
v_call: TRBV7-9
d_call: .
cdr3_aa: ASSLDWGNQPQH

cdr3_length: 10
clone_size: few
v_call: TRBV7-8
d_call: TRBD2
cdr3_aa: ASSYSGRAQY

cdr3_length: 13
clone_size: .
v_call: TRBV15
d_call: TRBD1
cdr3_aa: ATSREDTGADKLF

cdr3_length: 11
clone_size: .
v_call: TRBV7-2
d_call: TRBD1
cdr3_aa: ASSFRQGASLH

cdr3_length: 12
clone_size: many
v_call: TRBV19
d_call: .
cdr3_aa: ASSIGGRVAEAF

cdr3_length: 12
clone_size: .
v_call: TRBV20-1
d_call: .
cdr3_aa: SARDSSGNQPQY

cdr3_length: 13
clone_size: .
v_call: TRBV3-1
d_call: TRBD2
cdr3_aa: ASRQLAGVTGELF

cdr3_length: 11
clone_size: .
v_call: TRBV19
d_call: .
cdr3_aa: ASQKGTYQPQH

cdr3_length: 14
clone_size: many
v_call: TRBV24-1
d_call: .
cdr3_aa: ATSDLGSIPSDTQY

cdr3_length: 15
clone_size: .
v_call: TRBV10-3
d_call: TRBD2
cdr3_aa: ATSDPVAGDGGETQY

cdr3_length: 13
clone_size: .
v_call: TRBV20-1
d_call: TRBD1
cdr3_aa: SASGNRGDSYEQY

cdr3_length: 10
clone_size: few
v_call: TRBV7-9
d_call: .
cdr3_aa: ARDEGRYGYT